This T cell receptor beta chain was sequenced in a study of blood T cell repertoires in COVID-19. In the study overall: The study drew acute and convalescent COVID-19 samples from the United States, Italy and Spain.

The CDR3 length is 14 residues. Germline assignment: CDR1 KGHSH and CDR2 LQKENI. V lost 3 bases to trimming and J lost 4 bases, with 12 bases between them. Here immunoSEQ multiplex PCR was the method, and the copy in TCRdb shows in-frame clones only, minus some. The table shows about 340,000 clones, with 80% to 90% occurring only once. This clone was counted only a few times. Sequenced sample: PBMCs or T cells enriched from blood (not recorded which). The clonotype comes from a woman in her thirties or forties with acute COVID-19. The chain combines TRBV18 with TRBJ1-1; tentatively, D is TRBD1 (6 bases). The CDR3 protein is CASSPGALATEAFF. The DNA for the CDR3 is TGTGCCAGCTCACCGGGGGCTCTTGCCACTGAAGCTTTCTTT.